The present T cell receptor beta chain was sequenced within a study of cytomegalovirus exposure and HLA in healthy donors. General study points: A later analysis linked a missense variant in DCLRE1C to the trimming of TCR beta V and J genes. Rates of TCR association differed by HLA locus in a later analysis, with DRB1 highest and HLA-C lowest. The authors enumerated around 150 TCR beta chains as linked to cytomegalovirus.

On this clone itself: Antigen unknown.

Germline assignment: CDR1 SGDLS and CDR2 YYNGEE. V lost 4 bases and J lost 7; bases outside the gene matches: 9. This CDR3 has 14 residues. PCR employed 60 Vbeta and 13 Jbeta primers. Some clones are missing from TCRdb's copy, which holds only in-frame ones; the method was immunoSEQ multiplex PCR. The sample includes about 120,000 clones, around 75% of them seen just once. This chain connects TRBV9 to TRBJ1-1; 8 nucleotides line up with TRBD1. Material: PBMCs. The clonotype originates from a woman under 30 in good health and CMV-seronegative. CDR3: CASSRDRGGSEAFF. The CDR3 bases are TGTGCCAGCAGCCGCGACAGGGGTGGAAGTGAAGCTTTCTTT.